This T cell receptor (beta chain) was sequenced for a study of blood T cell repertoires in COVID-19. Study in general: From T cells, B-cell-depleted T cells, or PBMCs came the material, which was cDNA or gDNA.

Cohort 3 donors counted as recovered after two negative PCRs, clearance, or resolved symptoms. TCRdb keeps only in-frame clones here, not all; method: immunoSEQ multiplex PCR. The sample lists a few hundred thousand clones, 81% seen once, with approximately 8.7% in the top ten. V lost 3 bases to trimming and J lost 6 bases, with 9 bases between them. The CDR3 extends over 13 amino acids. The V gene's germline CDR1 is SGHTA and CDR2 FQGTGA. This sequence was found in a man between 40 and 49 years old who had recovered from COVID-19. The rearrangement joins TRBV7-3 to TRBJ2-1, with TRBD2 as a possible D gene (5 bases). The sequencing input was PBMCs or T cells enriched from blood (not recorded which). The CDR3 sequence is CASSFRGSNEQFF. DNA of the CDR3: TGTGCCAGCAGCTTCCGGGGTTCCAATGAGCAGTTCTTC.